This is a list of T cell receptor beta chains from one sample in a study of T cell responses to AZD1222 COVID-19 vaccine. This table comes from immunoSEQ multiplex PCR, and its TCRdb copy is limited to in-frame clones, with some not included. The table records more than 45,000 clones, approximately 84% of them present only once. This specimen consisted of peripheral blood, obtained on day 0 of AZD1222 vaccination. Source of these receptors: an adult in good health. CDR3s include the opening cysteine and the closing phenylalanine or tryptophan. D genes are given only for firm matches. A row's size may be missing; if present it is once, few, many or a size class.

clone size	V gene	J gene	D gene	CDR3 protein	CDR3 DNA
NA	TRBV18	TRBJ1-6	NA	CASSPQGSTSPLHF	TGTGCCAGCTCACCACAGGGTAGTACTTCACCCCTCCACTTT
NA	TRBV19	TRBJ2-3	NA	CASSLDQTDTQYF	TGTGCCAGTAGTTTAGACCAGACAGATACGCAGTATTTT
NA	TRBV2	TRBJ1-1	NA	CASSQPWGTAGHDTEAFF	TGTGCCAGCAGTCAACCCTGGGGCACAGCAGGACATGACACTGAAGCTTTCTTT
NA	TRBV9	TRBJ2-1	NA	CASSVVGGIEQFF	TGTGCCAGCAGCGTAGTTGGCGGGATTGAGCAGTTCTTC
NA	TRBV5-1	TRBJ1-1	NA	CASSAGGTEAFF	TGCGCCAGCAGCGCTGGGGGCACTGAAGCTTTCTTT
NA	TRBV5-5	TRBJ2-7	NA	CASSFGNPYEQYF	TGTGCCAGCAGCTTTGGGAACCCCTACGAGCAGTACTTC
NA	TRBV6-4	TRBJ1-2	TRBD1	CASSDSPGTEVGGYTF	TGTGCCAGCAGTGACTCACCCGGGACAGAAGTGGGTGGCTACACCTTC
few	TRBV28	TRBJ2-7	TRBD2	CASRVTSGRGYEQYF	TGTGCCAGCAGGGTTACTAGCGGGAGGGGCTACGAGCAGTACTTC
NA	TRBV6-5	TRBJ2-3	NA	CASSPGGLPEDTQYF	TGTGCCAGCAGTCCCGGGGGCCTCCCGGAAGATACGCAGTATTTT
NA	TRBV5-1	TRBJ2-1	TRBD2	CASSPGLAGENEQFF	TGCGCCAGCAGCCCGGGACTAGCGGGGGAAAATGAGCAGTTCTTC
NA	TRBV7-9	TRBJ1-2	NA	CASSPGSIPYGYTF	TGTGCCAGCAGCCCGGGCTCGATCCCTTATGGCTACACCTTC
NA	TRBV30	TRBJ1-3	TRBD1	CAWREGTAGNTIYF	TGTGCCTGGAGAGAAGGGACAGCCGGAAACACCATATATTTT
once	TRBV28	TRBJ2-7	TRBD1	CASRGTGSSYEQYF	TGTGCCAGCAGGGGGACAGGGTCCTCCTACGAGCAGTACTTC
NA	TRBV9	TRBJ1-1	TRBD1	CASSPHRGGDTEAFF	TGTGCCAGCAGCCCGCACAGGGGTGGCGACACTGAAGCTTTCTTT
NA	TRBV3-1/TRBV3-2	TRBJ2-1	NA	CASSQDPSRNEQFF	TGTGCCAGCAGCCAAGATCCTAGCCGCAATGAGCAGTTCTTC
NA	TRBV19	TRBJ1-2	NA	CASSIDPGNYGYTF	TGTGCCAGTAGTATAGACCCAGGGAACTATGGCTACACCTTC
NA	TRBV5-4	TRBJ1-1	NA	CASSLRGGLNTEAFF	TGTGCCAGCAGCTTAAGGGGGGGGCTGAACACTGAAGCTTTCTTT
NA	TRBV4-1	TRBJ1-4	NA	CASSPLGSNEKLFF	TGCGCCAGCAGCCCCCTGGGATCTAATGAAAAACTGTTTTTT
NA	TRBV5-1	TRBJ2-7	TRBD1	CASSWQDREDEQYF	TGCGCCAGCAGCTGGCAGGACAGGGAAGACGAGCAGTACTTC
NA	TRBV6-5	TRBJ1-3	TRBD1	CASSERQGRRNTIYF	TGTGCCAGCAGCGAGAGACAGGGGCGGCGAAACACCATATATTTT
NA	TRBV7-2	TRBJ2-1	NA	CASSFSSGGIGEGNEQFF	TGTGCCAGCAGCTTCAGCAGCGGCGGGATCGGTGAGGGCAATGAGCAGTTCTTC
NA	TRBV3-1/TRBV3-2	TRBJ2-5	NA	CASSRRQGGETQYF	TGTGCCAGCAGCCGCCGGCAGGGGGGAGAGACCCAGTACTTC
NA	TRBV30	TRBJ2-6	NA	CAWNRDAGANVLTF	TGTGCCTGGAATAGGGACGCTGGGGCCAACGTCCTGACTTTC
NA	TRBV5-1	TRBJ2-1	NA	CASSLLRNSNEQFF	TGCGCCAGCAGCTTGCTCCGTAACAGCAATGAGCAGTTCTTC
NA	TRBV6-1	TRBJ1-1	NA	CASSELDSNTEAFF	TGTGCCAGCAGTGAACTGGATTCGAACACTGAAGCTTTCTTT
NA	TRBV5-4	TRBJ2-2	TRBD2	CASSLGVAGGTGELFF	TGTGCCAGCAGCTTGGGGGTAGCGGGAGGGACCGGGGAGCTGTTTTTT
NA	TRBV4-3	TRBJ2-3	NA	CASSPEGAASDTQYF	TGCGCCAGCAGCCCGGAGGGGGCAGCTTCCGATACGCAGTATTTT
NA	TRBV6-5	TRBJ1-3	NA	CASSSDGYSGNTIYF	TGTGCCAGCAGTTCCGACGGCTACTCTGGAAACACCATATATTTT
NA	TRBV12-3/TRBV12-4	TRBJ2-5	TRBD1	CASSFWDSETQYF	TGTGCCAGCAGTTTCTGGGACAGTGAGACCCAGTACTTC
NA	TRBV18	TRBJ2-7	TRBD1	CASQGTEDYEQYF	TGTGCCAGCCAAGGGACAGAAGACTACGAGCAGTACTTC
NA	TRBV18	TRBJ2-7	NA	CASSPRGESGYEQYF	TGTGCCAGCTCACCCCGCGGTGAGAGTGGCTACGAGCAGTACTTC
NA	TRBV27	TRBJ2-2	TRBD2	CASRPGLAGAGELFF	TGTGCCAGCAGACCCGGACTAGCGGGAGCCGGGGAGCTGTTTTTT
NA	TRBV6-5	TRBJ1-6	TRBD1	CASTRDRANSPLHF	TGTGCCAGCACCCGGGACAGGGCTAATTCACCCCTCCACTTT
NA	TRBV7-2	TRBJ1-5	NA	CASSLDPEFSEGNQPQHF	TGTGCCAGCAGCTTAGACCCGGAATTTTCTGAGGGCAATCAGCCCCAGCATTTT
once	TRBV11-3	TRBJ2-7	NA	CASSSNPYRSPEQYF	TGTGCCAGCAGCTCCAACCCCTACAGAAGTCCCGAGCAGTACTTC
NA	TRBV11-3	TRBJ2-1	TRBD1	CASSPGTGLEQFF	TGTGCCAGCAGCCCCGGGACAGGATTAGAGCAGTTCTTC
NA	TRBV7-2	TRBJ2-2	NA	CASSTILGTGELFF	TGTGCCAGCAGCACCATTCTGGGAACCGGGGAGCTGTTTTTT
NA	TRBV11-2	TRBJ2-7	NA	CASSLHLVDEQYF	TGTGCCAGCAGCCTACATCTAGTAGACGAGCAGTACTTC
NA	TRBV11-2	TRBJ2-7	TRBD2	CASSPGGSGKEQYF	TGTGCCAGCAGCCCCGGTGGTAGCGGGAAAGAGCAGTACTTC
NA	TRBV12-3/TRBV12-4	TRBJ1-2	NA	CASSSLGGYTF	TGTGCCAGCAGTTCTCTGGGTGGCTACACCTTC